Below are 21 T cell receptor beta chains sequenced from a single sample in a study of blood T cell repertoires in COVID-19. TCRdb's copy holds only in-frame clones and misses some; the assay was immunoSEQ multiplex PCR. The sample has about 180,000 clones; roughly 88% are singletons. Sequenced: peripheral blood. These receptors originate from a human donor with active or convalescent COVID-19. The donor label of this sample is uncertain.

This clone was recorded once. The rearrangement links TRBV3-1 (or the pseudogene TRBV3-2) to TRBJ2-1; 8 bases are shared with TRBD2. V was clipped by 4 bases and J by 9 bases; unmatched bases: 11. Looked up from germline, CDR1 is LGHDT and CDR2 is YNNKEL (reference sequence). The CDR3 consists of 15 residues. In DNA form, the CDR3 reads TGTGCCAGCAGCCGGACTAGCCCACGGAATGGTGAGCAGTTCTTC. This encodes CASSRTSPRNGEQFF.

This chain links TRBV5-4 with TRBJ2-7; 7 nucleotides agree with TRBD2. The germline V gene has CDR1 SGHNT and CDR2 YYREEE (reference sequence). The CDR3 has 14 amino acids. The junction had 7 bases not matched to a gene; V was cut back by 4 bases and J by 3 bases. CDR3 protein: CASSRSGTYYEQYF. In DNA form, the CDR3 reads TGTGCCAGCAGCCGGAGCGGGACGTACTACGAGCAGTACTTC.

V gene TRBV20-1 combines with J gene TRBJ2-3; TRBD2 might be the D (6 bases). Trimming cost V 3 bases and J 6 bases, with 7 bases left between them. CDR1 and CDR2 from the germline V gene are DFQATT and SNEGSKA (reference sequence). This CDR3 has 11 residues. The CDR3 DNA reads TGCAGTGCTAGCGGGAGTGATACGCAGTATTTT. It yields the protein CSASGSDTQYF.

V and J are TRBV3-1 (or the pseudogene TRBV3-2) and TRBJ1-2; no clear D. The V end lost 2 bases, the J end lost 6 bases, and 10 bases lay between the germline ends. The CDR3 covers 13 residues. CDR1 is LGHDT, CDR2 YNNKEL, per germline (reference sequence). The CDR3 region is CASSQPPEDGYTF. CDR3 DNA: TGTGCCAGCAGCCAACCTCCGGAGGATGGCTACACCTTC.

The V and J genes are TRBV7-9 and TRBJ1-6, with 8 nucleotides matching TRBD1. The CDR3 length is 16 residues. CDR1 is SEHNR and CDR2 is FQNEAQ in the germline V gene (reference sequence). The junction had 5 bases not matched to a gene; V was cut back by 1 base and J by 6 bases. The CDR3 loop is CASSLGGGQGNSPLHF. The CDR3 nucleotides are TGTGCCAGCAGCTTAGGGGGAGGACAGGGTAATTCACCCCTCCACTTT. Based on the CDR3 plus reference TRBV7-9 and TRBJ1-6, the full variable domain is DTGVSQNPRHKITKRGQNVTFRCDPISEHNRLYWYRQTLGQGPEFLTYFQNEAQLEKSRLLSDRFSAERPKGSFSTLEIQRTEQGDSAMYLCASSLGGGQGNSPLHFGNGTRLTVT.

DNA for the CDR3: TGTGCCAGCAGTGGACAGGGGACGCATGAGCAGTTCTTC. This sequence encodes CASSGQGTHEQFF. J is TRBJ2-1 and V is TRBV12-3 or TRBV12-4; 9 positions match TRBD1. V trimming: 5 bases; J trimming: 8 bases; junction bases outside the gene matches: 4. This CDR3 comprises 13 residues.

The CDR3 DNA reads TGCGCCAGCAGCCAAGAACTAGCGGGCACCGGGGAGCTGTTTTTT. Amino acid sequence: CASSQELAGTGELFF. The J gene is TRBJ2-2, the V gene TRBV4-3, with TRBD2 identical over 9 bases. The V gene end was trimmed by 0 bases and the J gene end by 4 bases; junction bases not matched to a gene: 0. Germline-derived CDR1 and CDR2 are LGHNA and YSLEER. This CDR3 has 15 residues.

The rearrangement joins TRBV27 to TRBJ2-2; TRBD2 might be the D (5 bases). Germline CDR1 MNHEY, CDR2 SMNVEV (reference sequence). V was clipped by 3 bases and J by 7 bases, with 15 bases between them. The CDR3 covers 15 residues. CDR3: CASSLREGWGGELFF. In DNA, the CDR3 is TGTGCCAGCAGTTTGAGAGAGGGTTGGGGCGGGGAGCTGTTTTTT.

The CDR3 DNA sequence: TGTGCCAGCAGCTTACAACGACAGGGGGCGCGCTATGGCTACACCTTC. It is translated as CASSLQRQGARYGYTF. The V call is TRBV7-2, the J call TRBJ1-2; 10 nucleotides align to TRBD1. Losses at the gene ends were 2 bases for V and 4 bases for J; bases not matched to a gene: 7. The CDR3 loop spans 16 amino acids. The germline gives CDR1 SGHTA, CDR2 FQGNSA.

The CDR3 sequence is CASTPSPGGNTIYF. CDR3 coding DNA: TGTGCCAGCACCCCCAGCCCGGGAGGAAACACCATATATTTT. The V call is TRBV3-1 (or the pseudogene TRBV3-2), the J call TRBJ1-3; D remains ambiguous. The CDR3 loop spans 14 amino acids. The ends were cut back, 7 bases at V and 4 bases at J, with 14 bases in the middle. Germline V gene sequence: CDR1 LGHDT, CDR2 YNNKEL (reference sequence).

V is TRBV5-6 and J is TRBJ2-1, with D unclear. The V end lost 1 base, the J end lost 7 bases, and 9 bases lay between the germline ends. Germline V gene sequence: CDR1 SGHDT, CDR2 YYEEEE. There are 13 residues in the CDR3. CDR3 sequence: CASSLLEKNEQFF. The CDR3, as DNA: TGTGCCAGCAGCTTGCTCGAGAAGAATGAGCAGTTCTTC.

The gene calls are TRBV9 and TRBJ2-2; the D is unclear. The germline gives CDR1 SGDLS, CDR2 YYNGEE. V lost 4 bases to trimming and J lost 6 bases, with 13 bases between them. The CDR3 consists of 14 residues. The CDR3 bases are TGTGCCAGCAGCATATCGCGGCGTTCCGGGGAGCTGTTTTTT. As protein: CASSISRRSGELFF.

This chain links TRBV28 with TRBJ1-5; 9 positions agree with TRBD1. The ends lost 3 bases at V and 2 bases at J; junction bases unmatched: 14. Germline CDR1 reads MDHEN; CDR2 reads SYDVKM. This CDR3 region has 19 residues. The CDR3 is CASSFPRTGVVWGNQPQHF. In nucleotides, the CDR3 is TGTGCCAGCAGTTTTCCCCGGACAGGGGTGGTCTGGGGCAATCAGCCCCAGCATTTT.

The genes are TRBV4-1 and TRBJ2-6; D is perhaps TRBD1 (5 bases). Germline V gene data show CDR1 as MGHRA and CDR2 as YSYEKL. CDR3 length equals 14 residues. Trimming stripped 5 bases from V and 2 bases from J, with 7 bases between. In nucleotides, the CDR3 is TGCGCCAGCAGCACACAGGCTGGGGCCAACGTCCTGACTTTC. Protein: CASSTQAGANVLTF.

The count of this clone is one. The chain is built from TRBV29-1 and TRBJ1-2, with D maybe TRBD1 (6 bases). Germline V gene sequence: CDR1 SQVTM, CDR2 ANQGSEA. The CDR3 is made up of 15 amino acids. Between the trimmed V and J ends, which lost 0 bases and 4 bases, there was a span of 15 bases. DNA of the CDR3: TGCAGCGTTGAAGACCGGTACAGGGAACGCTATGGCTACACCTTC. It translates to CSVEDRYRERYGYTF.

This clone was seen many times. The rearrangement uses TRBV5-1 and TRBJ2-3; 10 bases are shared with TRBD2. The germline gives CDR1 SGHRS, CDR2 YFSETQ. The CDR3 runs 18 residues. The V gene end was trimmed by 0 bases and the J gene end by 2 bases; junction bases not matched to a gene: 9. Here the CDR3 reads CASSLARASGGITDTQYF. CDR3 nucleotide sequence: TGCGCCAGCAGCTTGGCCAGGGCTAGCGGGGGTATCACAGATACGCAGTATTTT. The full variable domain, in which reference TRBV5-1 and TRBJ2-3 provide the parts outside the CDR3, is KAGVTQTPRYLIKTRGQQVTLSCSPISGHRSVSWYQQTPGQGLQFLFEYFSETQRNKGNFPGRFSGRQFSNSRSEMNVSTLELGDSALYLCASSLARASGGITDTQYFGPGTRLTVL.

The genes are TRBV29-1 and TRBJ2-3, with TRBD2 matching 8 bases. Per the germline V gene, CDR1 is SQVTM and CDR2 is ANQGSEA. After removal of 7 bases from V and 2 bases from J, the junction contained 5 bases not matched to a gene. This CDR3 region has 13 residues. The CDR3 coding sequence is TGCAGCGGGATAGCGGGGTTCACAGATACGCAGTATTTT. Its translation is CSGIAGFTDTQYF.

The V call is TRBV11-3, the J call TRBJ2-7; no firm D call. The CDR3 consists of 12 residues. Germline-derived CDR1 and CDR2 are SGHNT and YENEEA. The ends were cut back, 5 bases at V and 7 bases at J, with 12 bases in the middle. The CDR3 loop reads CASSPSIREQYF. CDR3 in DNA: TGTGCCAGCAGCCCCTCGATACGGGAGCAGTACTTC.

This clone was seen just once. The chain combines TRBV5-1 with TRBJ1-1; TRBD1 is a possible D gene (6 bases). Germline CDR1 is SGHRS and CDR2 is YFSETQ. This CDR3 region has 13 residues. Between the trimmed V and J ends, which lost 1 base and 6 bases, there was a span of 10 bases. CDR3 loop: CASSLNREAEAFF. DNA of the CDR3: TGCGCCAGCAGCTTGAACAGGGAAGCTGAAGCTTTCTTT. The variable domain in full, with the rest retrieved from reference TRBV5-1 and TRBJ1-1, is KAGVTQTPRYLIKTRGQQVTLSCSPISGHRSVSWYQQTPGQGLQFLFEYFSETQRNKGNFPGRFSGRQFSNSRSEMNVSTLELGDSALYLCASSLNREAEAFFGQGTRLTVV.

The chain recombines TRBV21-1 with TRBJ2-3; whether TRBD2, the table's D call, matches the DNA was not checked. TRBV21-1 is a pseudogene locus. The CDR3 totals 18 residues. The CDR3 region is CASSKAGGQRDSTDTQYF. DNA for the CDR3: TGTGCCAGCAGCAAAGCTGGGGGGCAGCGGGACAGCACAGATACGCAGTATTTT.

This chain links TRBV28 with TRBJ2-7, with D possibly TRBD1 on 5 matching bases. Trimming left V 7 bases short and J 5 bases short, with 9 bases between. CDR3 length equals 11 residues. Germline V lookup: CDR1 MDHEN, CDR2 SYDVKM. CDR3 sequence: CASTPGNEQYF. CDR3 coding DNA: TGTGCCAGCACCCCAGGGAACGAGCAGTACTTC.